This T cell receptor beta chain was obtained from a study of T cells in tumors after PD-1 blockade. This clone was detected only a few times. Only in-frame clones appear in the TCRdb table, and some are missing; sequencing was by immunoSEQ multiplex PCR. The data hold approximately 45,000 clones, with 70% to 85% observed a single time. Source: PBMCs, taken before anti-PD-1 therapy. This sequence was found in a human donor with advanced basal cell or squamous cell carcinoma (not recorded which).

CDR3 DNA: TGTGCCAGCAGTTGGGACCACTACAATGAGCAGTTCTTC. It specifies CASSWDHYNEQFF. The rearrangement joins TRBV6-2 or TRBV6-3 to TRBJ2-1; D may match TRBD1 or TRBD2 (5 bases each). Germline V gives CDR1 MNHEY, CDR2 SVGEGT. CDR3 length: 13 amino acids. Trimming shortened V by 4 bases and J by 3 bases, and 7 bases separated the two germline ends.